These 19 T cell receptor beta chains came from one sample sequenced in a study of blood T cells in healthy people across ages. Next came a second PCR, run for about 6 to 12 cycles, which used a sample-barcoded 5' primer along with a J-beta primer mix. One entry per CDR3 protein results from TCRdb running MiXCR on the 5' RACE reads. The data show roughly 1.4 million distinct CDR3 sequences, roughly 64% seen once. Sequencing was performed on blood. These receptors all come from a man younger than 30 in good health.

The CDR3 DNA reads as TGTGCCAGCAGTGAATGGTGGCCCCCCGGGAACATTCAGTACTTC. Translated, it gives CASSEWWPPGNIQYF. The V gene is TRBV6-1, the J gene TRBJ2-4; D remains ambiguous. Trimming removed 2 bases from V and 7 bases from J, with 15 bases in between. CDR3 length equals 15 residues. Per germline, CDR1 MNHNS and CDR2 SASEGT.

V is TRBV5-6 and J is TRBJ2-3, with D perhaps matching TRBD2 (6 bases). V dropped 1 base and J dropped 5 bases, with 20 bases sitting between them. The germline V gene encodes CDR1 SGHDT and CDR2 YYEEEE. The CDR3 sequence is 17 residues long. The CDR3 is CASSLYLRDWSQDTQYF. The CDR3 DNA follows: TGTGCCAGCAGCTTGTACCTCAGGGACTGGAGCCAAGATACGCAGTATTTT.

The genes are TRBV4-1 and TRBJ2-3; D remains unclear. The germline V and J ends were trimmed by 0 bases and 3 bases, with 10 bases remaining between them. The CDR3 contains 15 residues. From germline, CDR1 is MGHRA and CDR2 YSYEKL. The CDR3: CASSQETDPTDTQYF. CDR3 in DNA: TGCGCCAGCAGCCAAGAGACCGATCCGACAGATACGCAGTATTTT.

This clonotype was seen ten or more times. The chain recombines TRBV27 with TRBJ2-3, with TRBD1 identical over 7 bases. The CDR3 sequence is 13 residues long. V trimming: 4 bases; J trimming: 6 bases; junction bases outside the gene matches: 4. The germline V gene encodes CDR1 MNHEY and CDR2 SMNVEV (reference sequence). The CDR3 reads CASSSWDSDTQYF. The DNA for the CDR3 is TGTGCCAGCAGTTCCTGGGACAGCGATACGCAGTATTTT.

The rearrangement uses TRBV2 and TRBJ2-7; TRBD1 aligns across 7 bases. Germline V gives CDR1 SNHLY, CDR2 FYNNEI. After removal of 6 bases from V and 6 bases from J, the junction contained 11 bases not matched to a gene. This CDR3 is built from 14 residues. CDR3 sequence reads: CASRQADRAGEQYF. In DNA, the CDR3 is TGTGCCAGCAGACAGGCTGACAGGGCGGGCGAGCAGTACTTC.

V usage is TRBV3-1 and J usage is TRBJ1-2; the D is unclear. CDR1 LGHDT and CDR2 YNNKEL come from the germline V gene (reference sequence). The CDR3 length is 16 residues. Trimming took off 0 bases at V and 2 bases at J, with 13 bases between the two ends. CDR3 loop: CASSQDAAASNYGYTF. The CDR3 bases are TGTGCCAGCAGCCAAGATGCCGCGGCCAGCAACTATGGCTACACCTTC.

This sequence joins TRBV5-1 and TRBJ2-1; 8 bases are shared with TRBD2. The J call is uncertain, as TRBJ2-7 better fits the DNA end. This CDR3 has 16 amino acids. The germline gives CDR1 SGHRS, CDR2 YFSETQ. The CDR3 region has the DNA TGCGCCAGCAGCACCCGGCGGGGGGCCACCTACAATGAGCAGTACTTC. Encoded protein: CASSTRRGATYNEQYF.

The chain has TRBV6-5 and TRBJ2-7; tentatively, D is TRBD1 or TRBD2 (5 bases each). Germline V CDR1 and CDR2: MNHEY, SVGAGI. V shed 6 bases and J shed 4 bases, with 16 bases lying between them. CDR3 length: 14 residues. Here the CDR3 DNA reads TGTGCCAGCAGCCTCTCGGACGGGGCTTACGAGCAGTACTTC. Its protein product is CASSLSDGAYEQYF.

This CDR3 is CASSQGVVVNTEAFF. CDR3 nucleotide sequence: TGCGCCAGCAGCCAAGGAGTCGTTGTGAACACTGAAGCTTTCTTT. The chain recombines TRBV4-1 with TRBJ1-1; no reliable D call. This CDR3 spans 15 amino acids. Germline V gene lookup returns CDR1 MGHRA and CDR2 YSYEKL. Trimming removed 1 base at V and 0 bases at J, with 9 bases between.

This rearrangement joins TRBV2 to TRBJ2-2; 8 bases agree with TRBD1. The V gene end was trimmed by 2 bases and the J gene end by 5 bases; junction bases not matched to a gene: 4. The V gene's germline CDR1 is SNHLY and CDR2 FYNNEI. CDR3 length: 15 amino acids. The CDR3 loop reads CASSEYRGWTGELFF. CDR3 bases: TGTGCCAGCAGTGAATACAGGGGGTGGACCGGGGAGCTGTTTTTT.

The chain is built from TRBV5-1 and TRBJ2-7; a weak D match, TRBD2 (7 bases). In germline, CDR1 is SGHRS, CDR2 YFSETQ. Trimming cost V 7 bases and J 4 bases, with 21 bases left between them. This CDR3 region has 15 residues. In DNA form, the CDR3 reads TGCGCCAGCCGATGGGGGGGCGGACAGAATTACGAGCAGTACTTC. The encoded protein is CASRWGGGQNYEQYF. The full variable domain, its missing parts supplied by reference TRBV5-1 and TRBJ2-7, is KAGVTQTPRYLIKTRGQQVTLSCSPISGHRSVSWYQQTPGQGLQFLFEYFSETQRNKGNFPGRFSGRQFSNSRSEMNVSTLELGDSALYLCASRWGGGQNYEQYFGPGTRLTVT.

The rearrangement links TRBV7-9 to TRBJ2-1; TRBD2 aligns across 13 bases. V shed 1 base and J 7 bases; nucleotides not matched to a gene: 4. This CDR3 is 16 amino acids long. Germline assignment: CDR1 SEHNR and CDR2 FQNEAQ (reference sequence). Here the CDR3 reads CASSLGGLAGLNEQFF. CDR3 bases: TGTGCCAGCAGCTTAGGGGGACTAGCGGGATTAAATGAGCAGTTCTTC.

The chain joins TRBV4-3 to TRBJ2-1; perhaps TRBD1 as D (6 bases). The CDR3 is made up of 19 amino acids. CDR1 is LGHNA, CDR2 YSLEER, per germline. The V gene lost 1 base and the J gene lost 8 bases, with 27 bases spanning the gap. The CDR3 nucleotides are TGCGCCAGCAGCCAAGCGGTAGGGGGAATGAGTGGACAAGGCGATGAGCAGTTCTTC. Translation: CASSQAVGGMSGQGDEQFF.

The chain is built from TRBV20-1 and TRBJ1-3; no clear D gene. The germline V and J ends were trimmed by 6 bases and 4 bases, with 13 bases remaining between them. The CDR3 extends over 13 amino acids. Germline V gene lookup returns CDR1 DFQATT and CDR2 SNEGSKA (reference sequence). The CDR3 region has the DNA TGCAGTGCGCCGCGAGACGGAGGAAACACCATATATTTT. Translated: CSAPRDGGNTIYF.

This chain connects TRBV29-1 to TRBJ2-1; 8 bases are a match to TRBD1. Per the germline V gene, CDR1 is SQVTM and CDR2 is ANQGSEA. There are 13 residues in the CDR3. V lost 7 bases and J lost 9; bases outside the gene matches: 11. The CDR3 spells CSAAGTGYSEQFF. The CDR3 bases are TGCAGCGCCGCCGGGACAGGCTATAGTGAGCAGTTCTTC.

This clonotype was detected only a few times. The rearrangement uses TRBV7-2 and TRBJ2-7; D not resolved. The CDR3 runs 14 residues. V lost 5 bases, J lost 3 bases, and 14 bases lay in between. Germline loops: CDR1 SGHTA, CDR2 FQGNSA. The CDR3 coding sequence is TGTGCCAGCAGCCAGCCGGGCTTGATCTACGAGCAGTACTTC. This encodes CASSQPGLIYEQYF.

This rearrangement joins TRBV6-5 to TRBJ2-7; the D gene is possibly TRBD1 (6 bases). The CDR3 has 13 residues. The ends were cut back, 4 bases at V and 5 bases at J, with 12 bases in the middle. Germline CDR1 reads MNHEY; CDR2 reads SVGAGI. CDR3 residues: CASSWIQGHEQYF. Here the CDR3 DNA reads TGTGCCAGCAGTTGGATACAGGGTCACGAGCAGTACTTC.

At least ten counts were recorded for this clonotype. The V and J genes are TRBV3-1 and TRBJ2-5; D unresolved. Germline CDR1 LGHDT, CDR2 YNNKEL (reference sequence). The CDR3 length is 15 residues. V was cut by 1 base and J by 2 bases, with 11 bases left in between. The CDR3 loop reads CASSQGWGSQETQYF. CDR3 nucleotide sequence: TGTGCCAGCAGCCAAGGCTGGGGAAGTCAAGAGACCCAGTACTTC.

This clonotype was picked up one time. The rearrangement joins TRBV6-6 to TRBJ1-5, with D perhaps TRBD1 (6 bases). The CDR3 is 15 residues long. With 2 bases removed from V and 9 bases from J, the gap between germline ends came to 17 bases. The germline gives CDR1 MNHNY, CDR2 SVGAGI (reference sequence). For the CDR3, the DNA is TGTGCCAGCAGTTACCCGGACAGCCGGCGGCGGCCCCAGCATTTT. Amino acids: CASSYPDSRRRPQHF.